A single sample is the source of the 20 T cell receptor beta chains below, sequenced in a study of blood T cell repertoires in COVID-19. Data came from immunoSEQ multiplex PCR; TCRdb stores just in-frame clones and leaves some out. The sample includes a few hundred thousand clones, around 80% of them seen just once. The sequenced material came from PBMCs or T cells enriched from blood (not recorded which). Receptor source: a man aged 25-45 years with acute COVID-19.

The CDR3 region has the DNA TGTGCCAGCAGTCCGACAGGGGTCAGGGATTCACCCCTCCACTTT. Amino acids: CASSPTGVRDSPLHF. The chain is built from TRBV6-5 and TRBJ1-6; TRBD1 matches 8 bases. V trimming: 5 bases; J trimming: 8 bases; junction bases outside the gene matches: 8. The CDR3 totals 15 residues. From germline, CDR1 is MNHEY and CDR2 SVGAGI.

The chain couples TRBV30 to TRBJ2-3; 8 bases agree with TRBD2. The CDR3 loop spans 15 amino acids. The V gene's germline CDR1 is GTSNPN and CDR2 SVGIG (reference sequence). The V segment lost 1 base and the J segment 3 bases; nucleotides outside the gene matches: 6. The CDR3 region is CAWSGTSLLTDTQYF. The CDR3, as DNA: TGTGCCTGGAGTGGGACTAGCCTTCTTACAGATACGCAGTATTTT.

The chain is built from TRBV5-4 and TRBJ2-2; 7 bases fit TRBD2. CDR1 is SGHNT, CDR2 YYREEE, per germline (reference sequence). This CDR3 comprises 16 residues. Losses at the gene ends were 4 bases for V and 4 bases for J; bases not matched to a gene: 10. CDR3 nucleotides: TGTGCCAGCAGCGATGGGCGGCGGGGGAGCACCGGGGAGCTGTTTTTT. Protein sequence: CASSDGRRGSTGELFF.

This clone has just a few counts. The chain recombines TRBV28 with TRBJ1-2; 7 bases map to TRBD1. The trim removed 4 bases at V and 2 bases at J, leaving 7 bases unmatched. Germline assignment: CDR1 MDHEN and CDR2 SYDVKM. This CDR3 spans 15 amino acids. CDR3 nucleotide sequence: TGTGCCAGCAGTTCAGACAGGGTGGGAAACTATGGCTACACCTTC. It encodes CASSSDRVGNYGYTF.

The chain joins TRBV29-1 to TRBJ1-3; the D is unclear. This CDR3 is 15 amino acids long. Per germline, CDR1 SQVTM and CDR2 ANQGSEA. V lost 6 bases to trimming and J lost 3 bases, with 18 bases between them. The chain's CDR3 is CSVNNEGSNGNTIYF. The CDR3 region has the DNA TGCAGCGTGAATAACGAGGGTTCAAATGGAAACACCATATATTTT.

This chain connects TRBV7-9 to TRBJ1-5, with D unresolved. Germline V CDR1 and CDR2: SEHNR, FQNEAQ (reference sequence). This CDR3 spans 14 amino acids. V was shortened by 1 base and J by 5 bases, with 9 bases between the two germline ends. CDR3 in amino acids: CASSLGAADQPQHF. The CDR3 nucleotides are TGTGCCAGCAGCTTAGGGGCAGCGGATCAGCCCCAGCATTTT.

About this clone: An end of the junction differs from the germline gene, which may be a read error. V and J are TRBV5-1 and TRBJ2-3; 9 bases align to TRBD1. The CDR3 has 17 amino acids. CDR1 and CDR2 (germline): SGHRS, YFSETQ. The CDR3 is CASSSLWTGDSTDTQYF. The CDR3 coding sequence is TGTGCCAGCAGCTCCTTGTGGACAGGGGATAGCACAGATACGCAGTATTTT.

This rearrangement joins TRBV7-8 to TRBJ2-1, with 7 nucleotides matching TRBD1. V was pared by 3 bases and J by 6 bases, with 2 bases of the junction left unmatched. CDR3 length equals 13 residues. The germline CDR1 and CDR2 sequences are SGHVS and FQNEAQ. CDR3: CASSFPGGNEQFF. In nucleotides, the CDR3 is TGTGCCAGCAGCTTTCCAGGGGGCAATGAGCAGTTCTTC.

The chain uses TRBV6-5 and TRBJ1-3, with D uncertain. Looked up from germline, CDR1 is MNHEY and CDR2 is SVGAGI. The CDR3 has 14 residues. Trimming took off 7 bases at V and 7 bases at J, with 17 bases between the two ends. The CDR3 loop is CASIPEEGRNTIYF. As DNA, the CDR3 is TGTGCCAGCATCCCCGAGGAAGGTCGCAACACCATATATTTT.

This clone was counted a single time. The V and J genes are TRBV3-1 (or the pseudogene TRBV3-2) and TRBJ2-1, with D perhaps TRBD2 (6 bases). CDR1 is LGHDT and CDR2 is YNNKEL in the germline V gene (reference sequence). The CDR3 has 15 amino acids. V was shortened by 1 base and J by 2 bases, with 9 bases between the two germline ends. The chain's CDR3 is CASSQAKRAYNEQFF. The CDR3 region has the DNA TGTGCCAGCAGCCAAGCGAAGCGGGCCTACAATGAGCAGTTCTTC.

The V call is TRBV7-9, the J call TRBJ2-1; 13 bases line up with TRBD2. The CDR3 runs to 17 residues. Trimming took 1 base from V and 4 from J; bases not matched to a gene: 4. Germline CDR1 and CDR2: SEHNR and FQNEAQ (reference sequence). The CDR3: CASSLDGLAGEYNEQFF. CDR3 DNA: TGTGCCAGCAGCTTAGATGGACTAGCGGGGGAGTACAATGAGCAGTTCTTC.

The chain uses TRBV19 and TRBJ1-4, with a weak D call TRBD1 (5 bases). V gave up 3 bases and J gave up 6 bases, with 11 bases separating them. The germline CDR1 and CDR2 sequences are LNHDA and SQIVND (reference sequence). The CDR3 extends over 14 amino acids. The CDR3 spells CASSMGGYDEKLFF. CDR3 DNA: TGTGCCAGTAGTATGGGGGGGTATGATGAAAAACTGTTTTTT.

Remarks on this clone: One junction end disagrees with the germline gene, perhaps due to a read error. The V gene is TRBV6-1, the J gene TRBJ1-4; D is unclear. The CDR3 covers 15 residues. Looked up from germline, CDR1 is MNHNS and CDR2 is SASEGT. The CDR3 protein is CASSEGPPLDEKLFF. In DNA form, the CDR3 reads TGTGCCAGCAGTGAAGGTCCCCCACTAGATGAGAAACTGTTTTTT.

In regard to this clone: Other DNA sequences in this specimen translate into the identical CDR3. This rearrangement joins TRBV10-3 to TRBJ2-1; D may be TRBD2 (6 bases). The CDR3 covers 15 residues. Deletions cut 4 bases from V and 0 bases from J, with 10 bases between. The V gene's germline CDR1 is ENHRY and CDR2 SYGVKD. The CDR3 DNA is TGTGCCATCAGTGTTGGGGGGTCCTCCTACAATGAGCAGTTCTTC. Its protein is CAISVGGSSYNEQFF.

The CDR3 loop reads CASSDPPDYGYTF. The CDR3 region has the DNA TGTGCCAGCAGTGACCCTCCTGACTATGGCTACACCTTC. The chain has TRBV6-4 and TRBJ1-2; D remains ambiguous. Trimming removed 2 bases at V and 3 bases at J, with 7 bases between. Germline V CDR1 and CDR2: MRHNA, SNTAGT. The length of the CDR3 is 13 residues.

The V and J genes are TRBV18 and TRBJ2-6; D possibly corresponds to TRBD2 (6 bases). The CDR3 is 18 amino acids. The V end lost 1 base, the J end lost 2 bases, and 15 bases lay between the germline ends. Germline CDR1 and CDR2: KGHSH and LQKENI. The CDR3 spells CASSPRTGVQAGANVLTF. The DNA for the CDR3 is TGTGCCAGCTCACCACGAACGGGGGTCCAAGCTGGGGCCAACGTCCTGACTTTC.

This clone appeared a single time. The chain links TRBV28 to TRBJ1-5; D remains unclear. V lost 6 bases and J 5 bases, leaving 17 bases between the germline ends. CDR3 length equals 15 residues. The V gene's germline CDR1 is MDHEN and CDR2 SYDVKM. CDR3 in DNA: TGTGCCAGCAGACTCGCCGTTGTGTTCTATCAGCCCCAGCATTTT. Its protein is CASRLAVVFYQPQHF. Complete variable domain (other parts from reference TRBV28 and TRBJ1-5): DVKVTQSSRYLVKRTGEKVFLECVQDMDHENMFWYRQDPGLGLRLIYFSYDVKMKEKGDIPEGYSVSREKKERFSLILESASTNQTSMYLCASRLAVVFYQPQHFGDGTRLSIL.

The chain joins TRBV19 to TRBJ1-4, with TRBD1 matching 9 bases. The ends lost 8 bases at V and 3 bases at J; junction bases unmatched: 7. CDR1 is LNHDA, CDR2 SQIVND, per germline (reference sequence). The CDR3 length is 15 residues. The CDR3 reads CASRDRGGANEKLFF. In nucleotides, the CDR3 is TGTGCCAGTCGTGACAGGGGGGGAGCTAATGAAAAACTGTTTTTT.

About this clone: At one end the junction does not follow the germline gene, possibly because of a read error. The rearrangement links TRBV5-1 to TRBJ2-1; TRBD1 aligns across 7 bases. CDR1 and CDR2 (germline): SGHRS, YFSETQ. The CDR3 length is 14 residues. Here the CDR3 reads CASSLGDSYNEQFF. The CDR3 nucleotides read TGTGCCAGCAGCTTGGGGGACAGTTACAATGAGCAGTTCTTC.

The CDR3 region has the DNA TGTGCCAGTAGTCCTCGACAGGGTGGTCAGCCCCAGCATTTT. It translates to CASSPRQGGQPQHF. V gene TRBV19 combines with J gene TRBJ1-5; 7 bases align to TRBD1. This CDR3 region has 14 residues. Per the germline V gene, CDR1 is LNHDA and CDR2 is SQIVND (reference sequence). The V gene end was trimmed by 5 bases and the J gene end by 6 bases; junction bases not matched to a gene: 7.